Listed here is a single T cell receptor (beta chain). The antigen is undetermined. The data stem from a study of CD8+ T cells in alopecia areata. On the study more broadly: The duration of tofacitinib was 6 to 18 months, with 6 months off drug afterward.

Researchers gathered lesional scalp punch biopsies and peripheral blood from patients with alopecia areata. The sorting of PBMCs gave CD4+ and CD8+ T cells. Study results and caveats: It was lesional scalp, especially alopecia totalis/universalis, that showed higher clonality than normal scalp.

Sequencing templates came from extracted RNA that was reverse transcribed into cDNA. Sequencing was performed with immunoSEQ multiplex PCR; in TCRdb, only in-frame clones are kept and a portion is missing. The sample has more than 150,000 clones; under 60% are singletons. The sequencing used CD8+ T cells sorted from blood, collected at week 0. The TCR originated in a human donor with alopecia areata.

This CDR3 reads CASSPIQGASYEQYF. The DNA for the CDR3 is TGCGCCAGCAGCCCGATACAGGGGGCTTCCTACGAGCAGTACTTC. V gene TRBV5-1 combines with J gene TRBJ2-7; 9 bases match TRBD1. The CDR3 totals 15 residues. Germline loops: CDR1 SGHRS, CDR2 YFSETQ. V dropped 4 bases and J dropped 1; count of bases not matched to a gene: 6.